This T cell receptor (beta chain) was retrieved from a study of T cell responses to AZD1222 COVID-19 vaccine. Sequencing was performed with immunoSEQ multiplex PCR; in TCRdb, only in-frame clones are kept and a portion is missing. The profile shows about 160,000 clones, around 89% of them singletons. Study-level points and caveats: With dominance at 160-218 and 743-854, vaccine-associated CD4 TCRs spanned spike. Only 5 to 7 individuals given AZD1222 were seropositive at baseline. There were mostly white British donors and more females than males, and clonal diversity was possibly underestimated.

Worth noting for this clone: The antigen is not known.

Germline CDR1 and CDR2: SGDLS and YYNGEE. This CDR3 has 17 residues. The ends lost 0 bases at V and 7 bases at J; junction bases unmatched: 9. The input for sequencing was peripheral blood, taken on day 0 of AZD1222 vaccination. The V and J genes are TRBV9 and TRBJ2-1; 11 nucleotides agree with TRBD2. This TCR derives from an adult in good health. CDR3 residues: CASSVVALAGGSNEQFF. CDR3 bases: TGTGCCAGCAGCGTAGTGGCCCTAGCGGGGGGATCGAATGAGCAGTTCTTC.